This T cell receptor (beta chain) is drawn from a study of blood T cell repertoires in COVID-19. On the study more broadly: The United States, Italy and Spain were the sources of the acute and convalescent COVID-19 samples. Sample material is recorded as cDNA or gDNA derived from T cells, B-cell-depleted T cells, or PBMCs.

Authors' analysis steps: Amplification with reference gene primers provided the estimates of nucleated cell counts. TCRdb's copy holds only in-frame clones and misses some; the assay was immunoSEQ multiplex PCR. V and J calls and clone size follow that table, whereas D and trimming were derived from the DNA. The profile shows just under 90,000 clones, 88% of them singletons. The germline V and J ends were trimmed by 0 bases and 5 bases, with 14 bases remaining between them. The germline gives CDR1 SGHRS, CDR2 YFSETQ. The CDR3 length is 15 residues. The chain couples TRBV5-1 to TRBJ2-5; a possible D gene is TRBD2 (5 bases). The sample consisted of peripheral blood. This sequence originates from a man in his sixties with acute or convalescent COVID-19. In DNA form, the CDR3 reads TGCGCCAGCAGCTTGGGGTCAGGAGGTTGGGAGACCCAGTACTTC. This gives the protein CASSLGSGGWETQYF.